The source of this T cell receptor beta chain is a study of response to subunit inactivated influenza vaccine. The germline CDR1 and CDR2 sequences are SGHTA and FQGNSA. The V and J ends lost 6 bases and 11 bases, in that order; junction bases with no gene match: 7. The length of the CDR3 is 12 residues. Study-wide results and caveats: That few new T cells are recruited by each seasonal influenza vaccination was the authors' suggestion.

Each CDR3 protein is one row after TCRdb ran MiXCR on the RT-PCR reads. The sample lists roughly 700,000 distinct CDR3 sequences, roughly 14% occurring once. This clonotype was seen a handful of times. Its antigen is currently unknown. The TCR sequence derives from a man aged 45-60 years who received an inactivated influenza vaccine. The chain recombines TRBV7-2 with TRBJ2-3, with TRBD2 matching 8 bases. This specimen consisted of PBMCs from blood, obtained 14 to 15 days before vaccination. The CDR3 region is CASRTGTSKQYF. The CDR3 bases are TGTGCCAGCAGGACCGGGACTAGTAAGCAGTATTTT.